This T cell receptor beta chain was profiled in a study of identical twins. Overall study findings and caveats: Reduced insertions were recorded for abundant cord blood beta clonotypes, with no such pattern in memory repertoires. Twins' surplus sharing was weaker for beta out-of-frame sequences. Conclusions came from cross-sectional statistical analysis, not from following the same donors.

This clonotype was recorded many times. Its antigen is not known. Template switching supplied a universal primer site; unique molecular identifiers were carried on the cDNA. TCRdb independently ran MiXCR on the 5' RACE reads; one entry per CDR3 protein. Among 350,000 to 450,000 distinct CDR3 sequences listed, 15% to 20% were seen once. This CDR3 comprises 15 residues. The V gene end was trimmed by 6 bases and the J gene end by 5 bases; junction bases not matched to a gene: 8. Per germline, CDR1 MDHEN and CDR2 SYDVKM. The clonotype comes from a man aged 45 to 65 in good health. The genes are TRBV28 and TRBJ2-1, with TRBD2 matching 9 bases. The sample was naive T cells sorted from blood. CDR3 in DNA: TGTGCCAGCAGCTCCGCGGGACTAGCCGACAATGAGCAGTTCTTC. Protein: CASSSAGLADNEQFF.